Given below is one T cell receptor beta chain in context. These data belong to a study of CD8 T cells in Susac syndrome. With random hexamers, roughly 0.45 to 1 ug RNA was reverse transcribed. Each CDR3 protein is one row after TCRdb ran MiXCR on the immunoSEQ multiplex PCR reads. Here the sample spans 150,000 to 200,000 distinct CDR3 sequences, around 94% being singletons. Per germline, CDR1 SGHRS and CDR2 YFSETQ. Trimming took off 0 bases at V and 6 bases at J, with 6 bases between the two ends. The CDR3 consists of 13 residues. The V and J genes are TRBV5-1 and TRBJ2-2, with a tentative D call TRBD1 (5 bases). Sequencing was performed on CD4+ T cells from PBMCs. The source of this sequence is a human donor in good health. The CDR3 coding sequence is TGCGCCAGCAGCTTGGTAGGGGCCGGGGAGCTGTTTTTT. This encodes CASSLVGAGELFF.